Reported below is one T cell receptor beta chain. Its antigen remains unidentified. The data stem from a study of cytomegalovirus exposure and HLA in healthy donors. Points from the study as a whole: Within the approximately 110 validation repertoires, first-cohort TCR clusters tended to co-occur, according to a later analysis.

CDR3 length equals 11 residues. The V end was cut by 10 bases, the J end by 8 bases, with 12 bases between. CDR1 is LNHDA and CDR2 is SQIVND in the germline V gene (reference sequence). Profiling relied on immunoSEQ multiplex PCR, and the TCRdb table lists in-frame clones only, not all of them. The sample holds roughly 80,000 clones, roughly 90% seen once. The sequence was collected from a man aged 25-40 years in good health and CMV-seronegative. Input material: PBMCs. This chain links TRBV19 with TRBJ1-3, with no clear D. CDR3 in DNA: TGTGCCACCAAAATACGGTACACCATATATTTT. Encoded protein: CATKIRYTIYF.